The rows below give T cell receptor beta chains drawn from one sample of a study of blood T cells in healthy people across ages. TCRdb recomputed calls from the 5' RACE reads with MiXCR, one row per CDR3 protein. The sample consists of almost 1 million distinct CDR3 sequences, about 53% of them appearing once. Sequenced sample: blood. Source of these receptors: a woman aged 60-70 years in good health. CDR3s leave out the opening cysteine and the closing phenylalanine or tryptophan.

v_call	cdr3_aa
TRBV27	ASSLREGSTGELF
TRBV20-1	SAKPGPYQETQY
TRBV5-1	ASSLAPPDNEQY
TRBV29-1	GVAFTGLGTQY
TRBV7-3	ASSDGHTDTQY
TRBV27	ASSDLNQPQH
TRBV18	ASSPKTGGGETQY
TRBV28	ASSTDRGLTFKH
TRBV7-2	ASSDPGRGDTQY
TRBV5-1	ASSTQETQY
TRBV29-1	SVVWTSGWSYEQY
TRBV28	AGRSNRDGNQPQH
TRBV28	ASSTQQREQY
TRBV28	ASSLIGRANYGYT
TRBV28	ASSLWGGRYEQY
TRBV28	ASSLSGRGGQPQH
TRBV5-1	ASSSQGPAVAEAF
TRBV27	ASSKTGTGTGGETQY
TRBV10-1	ASSRDGPYEQY
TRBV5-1	ASDAGTSGTYEQY
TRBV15	ATSRESGRARDEQY
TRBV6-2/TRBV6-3	ASSYSPGGRADNEQF
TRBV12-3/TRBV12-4	ATKQDNEKLF
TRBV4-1	ASSPQDQGAAYEQY
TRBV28	ASRVRQGNFYEQY
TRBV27	ASNSRLAGDYEQY
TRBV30	AWTPGLVRETQY